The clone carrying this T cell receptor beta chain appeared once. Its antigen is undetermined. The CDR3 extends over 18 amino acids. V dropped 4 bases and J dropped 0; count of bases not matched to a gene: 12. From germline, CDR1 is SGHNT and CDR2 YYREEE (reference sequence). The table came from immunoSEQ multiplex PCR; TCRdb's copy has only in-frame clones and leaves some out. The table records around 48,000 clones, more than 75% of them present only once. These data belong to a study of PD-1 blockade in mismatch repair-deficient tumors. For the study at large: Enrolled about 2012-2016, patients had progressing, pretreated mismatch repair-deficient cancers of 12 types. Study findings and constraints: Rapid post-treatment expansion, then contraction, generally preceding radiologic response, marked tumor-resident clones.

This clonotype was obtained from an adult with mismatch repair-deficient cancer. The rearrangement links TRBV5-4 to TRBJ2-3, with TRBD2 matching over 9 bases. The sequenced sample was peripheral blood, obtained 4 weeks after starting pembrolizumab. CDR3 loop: CASSPLAGPSTSTDTQYF. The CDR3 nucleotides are TGTGCCAGCAGCCCGCTAGCGGGACCCAGTACTAGCACAGATACGCAGTATTTT.